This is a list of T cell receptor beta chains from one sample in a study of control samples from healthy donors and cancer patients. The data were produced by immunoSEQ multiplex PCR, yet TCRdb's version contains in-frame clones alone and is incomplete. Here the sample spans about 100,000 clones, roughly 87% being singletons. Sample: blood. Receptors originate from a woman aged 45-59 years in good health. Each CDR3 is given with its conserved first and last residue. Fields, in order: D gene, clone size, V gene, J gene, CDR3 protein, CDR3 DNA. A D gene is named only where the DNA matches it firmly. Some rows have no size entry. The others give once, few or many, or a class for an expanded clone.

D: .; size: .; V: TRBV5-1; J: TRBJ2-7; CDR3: CASSLARGRPSYEQYF; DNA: TGCGCCAGCAGCTTGGCCCGGGGCCGACCATCCTACGAGCAGTACTTC
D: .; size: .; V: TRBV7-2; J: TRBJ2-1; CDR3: CASSFDRGPQALAYNEQFF; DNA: TGTGCCAGCAGCTTCGATCGGGGACCCCAGGCCCTGGCCTACAATGAGCAGTTCTTC
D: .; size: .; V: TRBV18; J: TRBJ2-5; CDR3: CASSPIRGSGETQYF; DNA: TGTGCCAGCTCACCAATACGGGGTTCGGGCGAGACCCAGTACTTC
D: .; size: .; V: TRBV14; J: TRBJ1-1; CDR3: CASRPDGYTEAFF; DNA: TGTGCCAGCAGGCCCGACGGTTACACTGAAGCTTTCTTT
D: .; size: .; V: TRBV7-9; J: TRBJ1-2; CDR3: CASSRGPIYGYTF; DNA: TGTGCCAGCAGCAGGGGACCCATCTATGGCTACACCTTC
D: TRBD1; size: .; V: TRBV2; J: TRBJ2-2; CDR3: CASTSGQGSTGELFF; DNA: TGTGCCAGCACCTCGGGACAGGGATCCACCGGGGAGCTGTTTTTT
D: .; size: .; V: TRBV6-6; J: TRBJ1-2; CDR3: CASSYSTGADYGYTF; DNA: TGTGCCAGCAGTTACTCGACGGGGGCCGACTATGGCTACACCTTC
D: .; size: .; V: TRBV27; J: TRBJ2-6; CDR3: CASSPLSGANVLTF; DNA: TGTGCCAGCAGCCCACTCTCTGGGGCCAACGTCCTGACTTTC
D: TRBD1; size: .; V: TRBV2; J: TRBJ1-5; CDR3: CASSGGQGKIQPQHF; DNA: TGTGCCAGCAGTGGCGGACAGGGAAAAATTCAGCCCCAGCATTTT
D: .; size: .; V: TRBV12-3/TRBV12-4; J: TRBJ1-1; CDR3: CASSAGTVGAFF; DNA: TGTGCCAGCAGTGCCGGGACCGTAGGTGCTTTCTTT
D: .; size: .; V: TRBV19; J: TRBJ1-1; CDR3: CASSIGGYGGTEAFF; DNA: TGTGCCAGTAGTATCGGAGGATATGGGGGCACTGAAGCTTTCTTT
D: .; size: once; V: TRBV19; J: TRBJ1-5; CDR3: CASTTGPGRTQHF; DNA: TGTGCCAGTACTACCGGTCCAGGGAGGACCCAGCATTTT
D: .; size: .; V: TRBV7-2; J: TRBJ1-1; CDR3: CASSPLGHGNTEAFF; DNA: TGTGCCAGCAGCCCCCTAGGGCATGGGAACACTGAAGCTTTCTTT
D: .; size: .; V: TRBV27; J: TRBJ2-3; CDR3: CASRKKAPSTDTQYF; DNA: TGTGCCAGCAGGAAGAAGGCCCCTAGCACAGATACGCAGTATTTT
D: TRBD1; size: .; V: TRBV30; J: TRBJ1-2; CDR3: CAFEGTGGNYGYTF; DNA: TGTGCCTTTGAGGGGACAGGGGGTAACTATGGCTACACCTTC
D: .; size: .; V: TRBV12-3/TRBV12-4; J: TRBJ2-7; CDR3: CASSLFKGYEQYF; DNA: TGTGCCAGCAGTTTATTCAAGGGATACGAGCAGTACTTC
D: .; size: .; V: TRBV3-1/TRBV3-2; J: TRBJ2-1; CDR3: CAIGLTGAGNEQFF; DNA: TGTGCCATCGGACTGACAGGCGCGGGGAATGAGCAGTTCTTC
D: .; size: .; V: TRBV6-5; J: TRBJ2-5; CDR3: CASSMDWGETQYF; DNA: TGTGCCAGCAGTATGGACTGGGGAGAGACCCAGTACTTC
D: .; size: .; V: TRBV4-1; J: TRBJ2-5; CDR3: CASSLSVGFEETQYF; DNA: TGCGCCAGCAGCCTTAGTGTGGGCTTTGAAGAGACCCAGTACTTC
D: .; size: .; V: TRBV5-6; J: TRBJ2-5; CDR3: CASSWRPGAGQYF; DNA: TGTGCCAGCAGCTGGAGACCCGGTGCAGGCCAGTACTTC
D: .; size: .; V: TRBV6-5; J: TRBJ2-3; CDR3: CASSYEGGTDTQYF; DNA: TGTGCCAGCAGTTATGAGGGCGGCACAGATACGCAGTATTTT
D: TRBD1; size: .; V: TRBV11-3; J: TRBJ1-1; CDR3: CASSFVKDREAFF; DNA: TGTGCCAGCAGCTTCGTGAAGGACAGGGAAGCTTTCTTT
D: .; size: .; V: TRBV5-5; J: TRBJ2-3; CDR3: CASSLIPRVIPTDTQYF; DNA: TGTGCCAGCAGCTTGATCCCGAGGGTGATCCCCACAGATACGCAGTATTTT
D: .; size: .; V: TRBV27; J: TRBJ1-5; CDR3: CASRDDSVNQPQHF; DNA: TGTGCCAGCAGGGATGACAGCGTCAATCAGCCCCAGCATTTT
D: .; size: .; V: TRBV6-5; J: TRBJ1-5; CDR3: CASSLIINQPQHF; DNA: TGTGCCAGCAGTCTCATCATCAATCAGCCCCAGCATTTT
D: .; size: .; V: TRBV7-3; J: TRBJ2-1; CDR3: CASAGPLGSNEQFF; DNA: TGTGCCAGTGCCGGACCCCTAGGGTCCAATGAGCAGTTCTTC
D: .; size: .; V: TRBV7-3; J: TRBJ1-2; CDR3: CASSPRTDRLTF; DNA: TGTGCCAGCAGCCCTCGGACAGACCGTCTCACCTTC
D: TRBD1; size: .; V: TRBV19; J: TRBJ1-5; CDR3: CASSFRGLSQPQHF; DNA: TGTGCCAGTAGTTTCAGGGGGCTGAGTCAGCCCCAGCATTTT